This T cell receptor beta chain appears in the sequencing data of a study of Graves' ophthalmopathy and Graves' hyperthyroidism. On this clonotype: The CDR3 does not end in the conserved phenylalanine or tryptophan, so this is likely a read error.

RNA transcripts were the source from which TCR beta CDR3 regions were amplified. Amplification began with first-round RT-PCR using HTBI primers, then second-round multiplex PCR was performed. TCRdb reanalysed the multiplex PCR reads using MiXCR and keeps one entry per CDR3 protein. Altogether about 340,000 distinct CDR3 sequences are present, 15% to 20% being singletons, with the ten largest covering roughly 12%. Trimming cost V 6 bases and J 7 bases; bases outside gene matches: 10. There are 14 residues in the CDR3. The specimen sequenced was peripheral blood. The clonotype was recovered from an adult man with Graves' ophthalmopathy. The gene calls are TRBV12-3 or TRBV12-4 and TRBJ1-2, with 8 bases fitting TRBD1. The CDR3 region has the DNA TGTGCCAGCAGCCGGGACAGGTCAGGGTTTGGCTACACCGTC. Translated: CASSRDRSGFGYTV.